These 27 T cell receptor beta chains came from one sample sequenced in a study of identical twins. TCRdb re-called the 5' RACE reads through MiXCR, storing one row per CDR3 protein. This table has 500,000 or so distinct CDR3 sequences, 13% to 15% appearing once. The sample was also linked to a second study, of yellow fever vaccine responses in identical twins.

Sequenced sample: CD4+ T cells sorted from blood. The receptors here all came from a young woman in good health.

J is TRBJ2-1 and V is TRBV10-3; a weak D match, TRBD1 (6 bases). Trimming shortened V by 7 bases and J by 5 bases, and 12 bases separated the two germline ends. Per the germline V gene, CDR1 is ENHRY and CDR2 is SYGVKD. The CDR3 has 13 residues. CDR3: CAINDRTNNEQFF. CDR3 nucleotides: TGTGCCATCAATGACAGGACCAACAATGAGCAGTTCTTC.

The table lists this clonotype with a few counts. The chain couples TRBV6-1 to TRBJ1-1, with 11 positions matching TRBD1. The trim removed 5 bases at V and 11 bases at J, leaving 10 bases unmatched. Germline lookup yields CDR1 MNHNS and CDR2 SASEGT. The CDR3 totals 14 residues. The CDR3 loop reads CASSPGQGVFGAFF. The CDR3 nucleotides are TGTGCCAGCAGTCCGGGACAGGGGGTTTTCGGGGCTTTCTTT.

This clonotype occurred a few times. The CDR3 DNA sequence: TGTGCCAGCAGCGTAACAGGGGGGGAGCAGTTCTTC. Protein product: CASSVTGGEQFF. The V and J genes are TRBV5-6 and TRBJ2-1; TRBD1 matches 8 bases. The ends lost 4 bases at V and 10 bases at J; junction bases unmatched: 4. The CDR3 is 12 amino acids. CDR1 is SGHDT, CDR2 YYEEEE, per germline.

The rearrangement joins TRBV5-1 to TRBJ2-7; TRBD2 is a possible D gene (6 bases). This CDR3 comprises 16 residues. Per germline, CDR1 SGHRS and CDR2 YFSETQ. V dropped 6 bases and J dropped 4 bases, with 23 bases sitting between them. This CDR3 reads CASNAWGDAPSYEQYF. CDR3 nucleotide sequence: TGCGCCAGCAACGCTTGGGGGGATGCGCCGAGTTACGAGCAGTACTTC.

This clonotype was seen many times. The chain links TRBV7-8 to TRBJ2-7; perhaps TRBD1 as D (7 bases). The germline CDR1 and CDR2 sequences are SGHVS and FQNEAQ. This CDR3 is built from 15 residues. V was cut by 0 bases and J by 4 bases, with 13 bases left in between. In DNA, the CDR3 is TGTGCCAGCAGCTTAGCCCCAGGGGGACTTTACGAGCAGTACTTC. It is translated as CASSLAPGGLYEQYF.

There are many counts of this clonotype. The chain recombines TRBV5-1 with TRBJ2-1; 9 nucleotides match TRBD1. The CDR3 contains 17 residues. Germline loops: CDR1 SGHRS, CDR2 YFSETQ. Germline trimming cut 3 bases from V and 7 bases from J; bases unmatched to any gene: 14. The CDR3: CASSSPGGTGRTNEQFF. DNA for the CDR3: TGCGCCAGCAGCTCCCCCGGGGGGACAGGGAGGACAAATGAGCAGTTCTTC. Looking up the rest from reference TRBV5-1 and TRBJ2-1 gives the full variable domain: KAGVTQTPRYLIKTRGQQVTLSCSPISGHRSVSWYQQTPGQGLQFLFEYFSETQRNKGNFPGRFSGRQFSNSRSEMNVSTLELGDSALYLCASSSPGGTGRTNEQFFGPGTRLTVL.

The rearrangement links TRBV29-1 to TRBJ2-2; D call uncertain. Looked up from germline, CDR1 is SQVTM and CDR2 is ANQGSEA. Trimming took 2 bases from V and 6 from J, leaving 7 bases between them. This CDR3 has 12 amino acids. CDR3 loop: CSVEPQPGELFF. The CDR3 region has the DNA TGCAGCGTTGAACCCCAGCCCGGGGAGCTGTTTTTT.

The chain carries TRBV6-6 and TRBJ2-7, with 7 bases lining up with TRBD2. J gave up 3 bases and V 5 bases, and 4 bases lay outside the gene matches. In germline, CDR1 is MNHNY, CDR2 SVGAGI (reference sequence). This CDR3 comprises 13 residues. This CDR3 reads CASSDGRSYEQYF. For the CDR3, the DNA is TGTGCCAGCAGTGACGGGAGGAGCTACGAGCAGTACTTC.

The gene calls are TRBV6-2 or TRBV6-3 and TRBJ1-2; D is uncertain. The CDR3 consists of 13 residues. Deletions cut 6 bases from V and 2 bases from J, with 10 bases between. The germline CDR1 and CDR2 sequences are MNHEY and SVGEGT. The CDR3 DNA reads TGTGCCAGCAGGCCGGCGGGGAACTATGGCTACACCTTC. It yields the protein CASRPAGNYGYTF.

In this sample, this clonotype turned up once. The J gene is TRBJ2-5, the V gene TRBV18; D remains ambiguous. The germline V gene encodes CDR1 KGHSH and CDR2 LQKENI. The V gene lost 0 bases and the J gene lost 4 bases, with 9 bases spanning the gap. CDR3 length: 14 amino acids. The CDR3 reads CASSPPTTSETQYF. The CDR3 coding sequence is TGTGCCAGCTCACCACCCACCACCTCAGAGACCCAGTACTTC.

There are a few counts of this clonotype. This rearrangement joins TRBV2 to TRBJ2-2; TRBD2 matches at 12 bases. The trim removed 8 bases at V and 1 base at J, leaving 11 bases unmatched. Germline V CDR1 and CDR2: SNHLY, FYNNEI. CDR3 size: 18 residues. The CDR3 here is CASEMGGLAGLNTGELFF. The CDR3 DNA follows: TGTGCCAGCGAAATGGGAGGACTAGCGGGGCTGAACACCGGGGAGCTGTTTTTT.

In this sample, this clonotype turned up a few times. This chain joins TRBV20-1 and TRBJ1-4; 10 nucleotides match TRBD1. The germline CDR1 and CDR2 sequences are DFQATT and SNEGSKA (reference sequence). This CDR3 comprises 14 residues. The V and J ends lost 0 bases and 7 bases, in that order; junction bases with no gene match: 2. The DNA for the CDR3 is TGCAGTGCTAGAGATCGGACAGGGGGTGAAAAACTGTTTTTT. Protein product: CSARDRTGGEKLFF.

The chain combines TRBV12-3 or TRBV12-4 with TRBJ2-4; D is uncertain. The CDR3 has 15 residues. V lost 3 bases to trimming and J lost 1 base, with 10 bases between them. The CDR3 nucleotides are TGTGCCAGCAGTTTTTTGGTGAGGGCCAAAAACATTCAGTACTTC. As protein: CASSFLVRAKNIQYF.

The gene calls are TRBV6-2 or TRBV6-3 and TRBJ1-5; maybe TRBD1 (6 bases). V was cut by 4 bases and J by 7 bases, with 14 bases left in between. Per germline, CDR1 MNHEY and CDR2 SVGEGT. CDR3 size: 14 residues. CDR3 in amino acids: CASSSPSGAQPQHF. The DNA of the CDR3 is TGTGCCAGCAGTTCGCCCTCAGGGGCACAGCCCCAGCATTTT.

This chain uses TRBV15 with TRBJ2-2; 8 bases map to TRBD2. The trim removed 11 bases at V and 2 bases at J, leaving 10 bases unmatched. The germline CDR1 and CDR2 sequences are LNHNV and YYDKDF (reference sequence). This CDR3 has 15 residues. The CDR3 is CAAQSGGGNTGELFF. In DNA, the CDR3 is TGTGCCGCCCAGTCGGGGGGGGGAAACACCGGGGAGCTGTTTTTT.

The rearrangement joins TRBV5-1 to TRBJ2-2; possible D gene TRBD2, 5 bases. Deletions cut 2 bases from V and 0 bases from J, with 8 bases between. Germline lookup yields CDR1 SGHRS and CDR2 YFSETQ. The CDR3 has 15 residues. The CDR3 is CASSFSDPNTGELFF. CDR3 nucleotides: TGCGCCAGCAGCTTTAGCGATCCGAACACCGGGGAGCTGTTTTTT.

This clonotype has just a few counts. The rearrangement uses TRBV25-1 and TRBJ2-7; D is undetermined. The CDR3 totals 12 residues. The germline V gene has CDR1 MGHDK and CDR2 SYGVNS. V was pared by 3 bases and J by 6 bases, with 9 bases between. The DNA of the CDR3 is TGTGCCAGCAGTGACCCCTGGCGCGAGCAGTACTTC. It specifies CASSDPWREQYF.

The V and J genes are TRBV7-2 and TRBJ2-1; 7 bases map to TRBD2. The length of the CDR3 is 15 residues. Germline loops: CDR1 SGHTA, CDR2 FQGNSA. V lost 4 bases, J lost 4 bases, and 7 bases stayed unmatched. The CDR3 nucleotides are TGTGCCAGCAGCTACCTAGCGGCCTCATACAATGAGCAGTTCTTC. It specifies CASSYLAASYNEQFF.

CDR3 sequence reads: CASSEAPGQGDEQYF. CDR3 DNA sequence: TGTGCCAGCAGTGAAGCGCCGGGACAGGGCGACGAGCAGTACTTC. J is TRBJ2-7 and V is TRBV2, with 9 nucleotides matching TRBD1. Looked up from germline, CDR1 is SNHLY and CDR2 is FYNNEI. This CDR3 comprises 15 residues. Trimming cost V 0 bases and J 5 bases; bases outside gene matches: 5.

In this sample, this clonotype turned up a few times. The genes are TRBV20-1 and TRBJ2-1, with 8 bases identical to TRBD2. Germline V CDR1 and CDR2: DFQATT, SNEGSKA (reference sequence). V lost 2 bases to trimming and J lost 2 bases; unmatched junction nucleotides: 8. The CDR3 is made up of 16 amino acids. In DNA form, the CDR3 reads TGCAGTGCTAGAAGTCCGGCGGGAGGTACCTACAATGAGCAGTTCTTC. Translated: CSARSPAGGTYNEQFF.

This clonotype was counted between two and nine times. This rearrangement joins TRBV12-3 or TRBV12-4 to TRBJ1-1; TRBD1 might be the D (5 bases). The CDR3 runs 13 residues. V lost 5 bases and J lost 7, with 14 bases in between. The CDR3 spells CASSLQDSGEAFF. DNA for the CDR3: TGTGCCAGCAGTCTCCAAGACAGTGGTGAAGCTTTCTTT.

This clonotype was counted many times. The J gene is TRBJ2-3, the V gene TRBV4-2, with D perhaps matching TRBD1 or TRBD2 (5 bases each). The germline CDR1 and CDR2 sequences are LGHNA and YNFKEQ. The CDR3 contains 17 residues. Trimming left V 0 bases short and J 2 bases short, with 15 bases between. CDR3 sequence reads: CASSQDYGGANTDTQYF. Here the CDR3 DNA reads TGTGCCAGCAGCCAAGATTATGGGGGAGCGAACACAGATACGCAGTATTTT.

V gene TRBV27 combines with J gene TRBJ1-1; D remains ambiguous. The CDR3 sequence is 14 residues long. V was clipped by 0 bases and J by 4 bases, with 9 bases between them. Germline CDR1 MNHEY, CDR2 SMNVEV (reference sequence). The CDR3 nucleotides read TGTGCCAGCAGTTTATCGTGGGGAACCACTGAAGCTTTCTTT. The encoded protein is CASSLSWGTTEAFF.

V is TRBV5-1 and J is TRBJ2-7, with D perhaps TRBD1 (5 bases). Trimming pared 3 bases from V and 0 bases from J, leaving 10 bases between. Looked up from germline, CDR1 is SGHRS and CDR2 is YFSETQ. The CDR3 contains 14 residues. The CDR3 is CASSSAGNSYEQYF. In DNA form, the CDR3 reads TGCGCCAGCAGCTCGGCAGGGAACTCCTACGAGCAGTACTTC.

V usage is TRBV5-6 and J usage is TRBJ2-5; TRBD2 is a possible D gene (5 bases). There are 15 residues in the CDR3. The V end lost 4 bases, the J end lost 5 bases, and 18 bases lay between the germline ends. Looked up from germline, CDR1 is SGHDT and CDR2 is YYEEEE. In DNA form, the CDR3 reads TGTGCCAGCAGCGCTTCCCCTACTCGGAGGGAGACCCAGTACTTC. Protein sequence: CASSASPTRRETQYF.

This chain links TRBV3-1 with TRBJ1-5, with D perhaps matching TRBD1 (6 bases). Germline lookup yields CDR1 LGHDT and CDR2 YNNKEL (reference sequence). Trimming removed 0 bases from V and 6 bases from J, with 12 bases in between. This CDR3 spans 15 amino acids. CDR3 amino acids: CASSQEGQGRQPQHF. The CDR3 DNA sequence: TGTGCCAGCAGCCAAGAAGGGCAGGGGCGTCAGCCCCAGCATTTT.

The rearrangement joins TRBV25-1 to TRBJ2-7; 8 nucleotides align to TRBD2. The CDR3 runs to 14 residues. V gave up 1 base and J gave up 2 bases; unmatched junction bases: 1. Germline CDR1 MGHDK, CDR2 SYGVNS. DNA for the CDR3: TGTGCCAGCAGTGAATTGGGACTAGCCTACGAGCAGTACTTC. Encoded protein: CASSELGLAYEQYF.